The rows below give T cell receptor beta chains drawn from one sample of a study of blood T cell repertoires in COVID-19. Assay: immunoSEQ multiplex PCR; the TCRdb copy retains only in-frame clones and omits some. The table records about 270,000 clones, 85% to 90% of them present only once. The source material was PBMCs or T cells enriched from blood (not recorded which). The receptors come from a man aged 18 to 30 who had recovered from COVID-19. Both conserved end residues are part of each CDR3. D genes are given only for firm matches. Only part of the rows carry a size: once, few, many, or a class if the clone is expanded.

CDR3aa: CASRITVNTEAFF
CDR3nt: TGTGCCAGCAGGATTACAGTGAACACTGAAGCTTTCTTT
v_gene: TRBV6-5
j_gene: TRBJ1-1
abundance: once
d_gene: NA

CDR3aa: CASSLTGDYGYTF
CDR3nt: TGTGCCAGCAGTTTGACAGGGGACTATGGCTACACCTTC
v_gene: TRBV12-3/TRBV12-4
j_gene: TRBJ1-2
abundance: NA
d_gene: TRBD1

CDR3aa: CATSDSQSIQYF
CDR3nt: TGTGCCACCAGTGATTCCCAGTCAATCCAGTACTTC
v_gene: TRBV24-1
j_gene: TRBJ2-5
abundance: NA
d_gene: NA

CDR3aa: CAIRADSSYNSPLHF
CDR3nt: TGTGCCATCAGGGCCGACAGCTCCTATAATTCACCCCTCCACTTT
v_gene: TRBV10-3
j_gene: TRBJ1-6
abundance: NA
d_gene: NA

CDR3aa: CASSKLTGFEGEQFF
CDR3nt: TGTGCCAGCAGCAAACTGACAGGATTCGAAGGGGAGCAGTTCTTC
v_gene: TRBV5-5
j_gene: TRBJ2-1
abundance: NA
d_gene: NA

CDR3aa: CASSQGSGYTF
CDR3nt: TGTGCCAGCAGTCAGGGGAGCGGCTACACCTTC
v_gene: TRBV6-5
j_gene: TRBJ1-2
abundance: NA
d_gene: NA

CDR3aa: CASSVEGTGSQPQHF
CDR3nt: TGTGCCAGCAGCGTAGAAGGGACAGGTTCCCAGCCCCAGCATTTT
v_gene: TRBV9
j_gene: TRBJ1-5
abundance: NA
d_gene: TRBD1

CDR3aa: CASGLVVWDRANYGYTF
CDR3nt: TGTGCTAGTGGTTTGGTTGTCTGGGACAGGGCCAACTATGGCTACACCTTC
v_gene: TRBV12-5
j_gene: TRBJ1-2
abundance: NA
d_gene: TRBD1

CDR3aa: CASTRWTGTGVSEQYF
CDR3nt: TGTGCCAGCACTCGGTGGACCGGGACAGGGGTGTCCGAGCAGTACTTC
v_gene: TRBV27
j_gene: TRBJ2-7
abundance: NA
d_gene: TRBD1

CDR3aa: CASSPGTSNMETQYF
CDR3nt: TGTGCCAGCAGTCCCGGGACTAGTAATATGGAGACCCAGTACTTC
v_gene: TRBV2
j_gene: TRBJ2-5
abundance: NA
d_gene: TRBD2

CDR3aa: CASNFGGRASYEQYF
CDR3nt: TGTGCCAGCAACTTCGGCGGGAGGGCGTCCTACGAGCAGTACTTC
v_gene: TRBV28
j_gene: TRBJ2-7
abundance: NA
d_gene: TRBD2

CDR3aa: CASSLVGTGGGYTF
CDR3nt: TGTGCCAGCAGCTTAGTTGGGACAGGGGGCGGCTACACCTTC
v_gene: TRBV7-9
j_gene: TRBJ1-2
abundance: NA
d_gene: TRBD1